The present T cell receptor (beta chain) was sequenced within a study of blood T cells in healthy people across ages. Study-wide findings and caveats: A strong correlation was found between TCR beta diversity and the percentage of naive T cells.

The V gene end was trimmed by 6 bases and the J gene end by 7 bases; junction bases not matched to a gene: 23. Germline values: CDR1 MNHNS, CDR2 SASEGT. The length of the CDR3 is 18 residues. This clonotype has more than one count but fewer than ten. Its specificity is unknown. A sample-barcoded 5' primer and a J-beta primer mix were used in a second PCR of about 6 to 12 cycles. TCRdb passed the 5' RACE reads through MiXCR, listing each CDR3 protein once. The repertoire holds some 1.5 million distinct CDR3 sequences, with approximately 28% as singletons. Sequencing was done on a sample of blood. J is TRBJ2-5 and V is TRBV6-1; 7 nucleotides match TRBD1. The receptor was derived from a young woman in good health. CDR3 sequence: CASSEVQWGQSRGGTQYF. In DNA, the CDR3 is TGTGCCAGCAGCGAGGTCCAATGGGGACAGAGTAGAGGAGGGACCCAGTACTTC.